The 22 T cell receptor beta chains below all came from one sample that was sequenced in a study of CXCR3-negative and CXCR3-positive naive CD8 T cells. Study-level results: CXCR3-positive naive cells carried more hydrophobic TRB CDR3s than CXCR3-negative ones.

The antigens these receptors bind are not known. Libraries were UMI-labeled 5' RACE TRB cDNA. TCRdb re-called the 5' RACE reads and shows each CDR3 protein once, DNA omitted. Its clone listing holds 95,000 to 100,000 distinct CDR3 sequences. The material sequenced was naive CXCR3+ CD8+ T cells from blood. Sample subset: CD45RO-CCR7+CD27+CD95- naive CD8+ T cells expressing CXCR3 (TNR3+). Receptor source: a human donor in good health. Some clones in this sample may be carry-over from other donors' samples.

V usage is TRBV20-1 and J usage is TRBJ2-7. The CDR3 totals 13 residues. Germline CDR1 reads DFQATT; CDR2 reads SNEGSKA (reference sequence). CDR3 region: CSARGRRPYEQYF.

The chain carries TRBV7-2 and TRBJ1-1; with no DNA, the TCRdb D assignment of TRBD1 cannot be verified. This CDR3 has 16 residues. Germline V gene lookup returns CDR1 SGHTA and CDR2 FQGNSA. The CDR3 here is CASSLDPGSFGTEAFF.

The chain carries TRBV10-3 and TRBJ2-7; the D call from TCRdb, TRBD1, cannot be confirmed without DNA. The CDR3 extends over 15 amino acids. CDR1 is ENHRY, CDR2 SYGVKD, per germline. Here the CDR3 reads CAMRTGPGTPYEQYF.

The chain is built from TRBV15 and TRBJ2-1; TCRdb outputs TRBD1, but without DNA this stays unchecked. CDR3 length: 14 amino acids. Per the germline V gene, CDR1 is LNHNV and CDR2 is YYDKDF (reference sequence). The CDR3 here is CATMHGGSYNEQFF.

The chain joins TRBV4-3 to TRBJ1-2; TCRdb designates TRBD1, a call that cannot be tested without DNA. CDR1 is LGHNA and CDR2 is YSLEER in the germline V gene. The CDR3 is 15 residues long. CDR3 residues: CASSQGTGTFDGYTF.

The V gene is TRBV4-3, the J gene TRBJ2-7; TCRdb reports TRBD1, a call that lacks DNA to check it against. CDR1 and CDR2 from the germline V gene are LGHNA and YSLEER. CDR3 size: 15 residues. CDR3 residues: CASSQEEGASYEQYF.

The chain carries TRBV12-3 or TRBV12-4 and TRBJ2-3; TCRdb lists TRBD2, though no DNA is available to test this call. The CDR3 is made up of 15 amino acids. Here the CDR3 reads CASSAVAPRTDTQYF.

V gene TRBV28 combines with J gene TRBJ1-5. This CDR3 has 15 amino acids. Germline CDR1 MDHEN, CDR2 SYDVKM. The CDR3 is CASSVVSSSNQPQHF. Full variable domain (rest looked up from reference TRBV28 and TRBJ1-5): DVKVTQSSRYLVKRTGEKVFLECVQDMDHENMFWYRQDPGLGLRLIYFSYDVKMKEKGDIPEGYSVSREKKERFSLILESASTNQTSMYLCASSVVSSSNQPQHFGDGTRLSIL.

The rearrangement uses TRBV7-9 and TRBJ2-4; TCRdb outputs TRBD1, but without DNA this stays unchecked. The CDR3 totals 17 residues. Looked up from germline, CDR1 is SEHNR and CDR2 is FQNEAQ (reference sequence). CDR3 protein: CASSSSGTGGTKNIQYF.

CDR3 loop: CASSPKGGFYGYTF. This chain connects TRBV6-6 to TRBJ1-2; TCRdb's D call, TRBD1, is unchecked because there is no DNA. The CDR3 sequence is 14 residues long. In germline, CDR1 is MNHNY, CDR2 SVGAGI (reference sequence).

CDR3 residues: CASTQSAYNEQFF. The chain has TRBV19 and TRBJ2-1. Germline V CDR1 and CDR2: LNHDA, SQIVND (reference sequence). CDR3 length: 13 residues.

The chain recombines TRBV7-2 with TRBJ2-5; TCRdb calls TRBD1, which cannot be checked without DNA. The germline V gene has CDR1 SGHTA and CDR2 FQGNSA. The CDR3 is 15 amino acids. The CDR3 is CASSLMTGGLETQYF.

The genes are TRBV21-1 and TRBJ2-7; TCRdb outputs TRBD1, but without DNA this stays unchecked. TRBV21-1 is annotated as a pseudogene. CDR3 length: 15 residues. CDR3: CASTNGQVEDAEQYF.

V gene TRBV6-4 combines with J gene TRBJ2-6; with no DNA, the TCRdb D assignment of TRBD1 cannot be verified. Germline V gives CDR1 MRHNA, CDR2 SNTAGT. The CDR3 has 16 residues. The CDR3 sequence: CASSVGATGGANVLTF.

The genes are TRBV29-1 and TRBJ2-3; TCRdb selects TRBD2, and the lack of DNA leaves this call unchecked. Germline assignment: CDR1 SQVTM and CDR2 ANQGSEA. This CDR3 spans 15 amino acids. CDR3 amino acids: CSVEGLAGEWDTQYF.

The CDR3 sequence is CASSYSVGSGGRDTQYF. J is TRBJ2-3 and V is TRBV6-2 or TRBV6-3; TCRdb's assignment of TRBD2 cannot be checked, as there is no DNA. Per the germline V gene, CDR1 is MNHEY and CDR2 is SVGEGT. CDR3 length equals 17 residues.

This rearrangement joins TRBV12-3 or TRBV12-4 to TRBJ1-5. This CDR3 region has 13 residues. The CDR3 is CASSSGGAQPQHF.

The chain carries TRBV12-3 or TRBV12-4 and TRBJ2-7. This CDR3 is built from 15 residues. Here the CDR3 reads CASSLKDRGSYEQYF.

V gene TRBV20-1 combines with J gene TRBJ2-7; TCRdb indicates TRBD1, and absent DNA this call remains unverified. Germline V CDR1 and CDR2: DFQATT, SNEGSKA (reference sequence). This CDR3 contains 12 residues. The CDR3: CSAGQFSYEQYF.

The V and J genes are TRBV20-1 and TRBJ1-4. Germline V gene lookup returns CDR1 DFQATT and CDR2 SNEGSKA (reference sequence). The CDR3 covers 13 residues. The CDR3 protein is CSASFPMVGKLFF.

This chain uses TRBV6-5 with TRBJ1-2; with no DNA, the TCRdb D assignment of TRBD1 cannot be verified. Germline values: CDR1 MNHEY, CDR2 SVGAGI. The CDR3 length is 11 residues. The CDR3 region is CASGQTYGYTF.

CDR3: CASSRGSGGSYEQYF. The chain links TRBV7-9 to TRBJ2-7; TCRdb designates TRBD2, a call that cannot be tested without DNA. This CDR3 region has 15 residues. CDR1 SEHNR and CDR2 FQNEAQ come from the germline V gene (reference sequence).